The 18 T cell receptor beta chains below come from one sample, sequenced in a study of regulatory T cells in long-lasting Graves disease (dated by TCRdb to the early 2020s). Library generation was performed with multiplex PCR. Sequencer: Illumina HiSeq 4000. To build TCR beta libraries, CDR3 regions were amplified by Arm-PCR using iRepertoire HTBI primers. TCRdb reanalyzed the raw reads on its own, using fastp at Q25 for trimming and MiXCR for clone calling, and kept in-frame beta chains. Rows matching on CDR3 protein sequence are summarized as one entry with the most common DNA and genes. Present in this sample are about 470,000 distinct CDR3 sequences, about 20% of which were seen just once. The leading ten clones occupy 7% to 10% of the sample. The time point tag for this specimen amounts to: persistent/refractory GD, antithyroid drugs over 5 years with positive TRAb. For both TCR sequencing and RNA sequencing, RNA was extracted from PBMCs in TRIzol.

Here the sequenced sample was peripheral blood mononuclear cells (PBMCs), taken when the disease was refractory, from a patient treated with antithyroid drugs. These TCRs come from a female donor with Graves disease.

This clonotype was seen at least ten times. The V call is TRBV6-2 or TRBV6-3, the J call TRBJ2-7; tentative D call: TRBD1 (6 bases). The CDR3 totals 16 residues. Looked up from germline, CDR1 is MNHEY and CDR2 is SVGEGT. V lost 10 bases to trimming and J lost 1 base, with 23 bases between them. CDR3 loop: CAIHPTRQGWSYEQYF. CDR3 DNA: TGTGCCATCCACCCCACGCGCCAGGGGTGGTCCTACGAGCAGTACTTC.

The chain carries TRBV19 and TRBJ1-1, with a possible D match to TRBD1 (5 bases). CDR3 size: 14 residues. Germline values: CDR1 LNHDA, CDR2 SQIVND (reference sequence). V was pared by 1 base and J by 10 bases, with 16 bases between. The CDR3 sequence: CASSIVGAGGGAFF. DNA for the CDR3: TGTGCCAGTAGTATAGTTGGGGCCGGCGGGGGAGCTTTCTTT.

The chain is built from TRBV12-3 or TRBV12-4 and TRBJ1-5, with TRBD1 identical over 7 bases. The CDR3 length is 13 residues. The J segment lost 5 bases and the V segment lost 6 bases, leaving 4 bases of the junction unmatched. In DNA, the CDR3 is TGTGCCAGCAGCGACAGGGCTCATCAGCCCCAGCATTTT. Protein sequence: CASSDRAHQPQHF.

Details on this clonotype: A much bigger clone sits one base away, suggesting this may be a read error. The CDR3 coding sequence is TGTGCCAGCAGCTTCCCGACCGGGACAGGGGGAAGTAACTATGGCTACGCCTTC. Translating it yields CASSFPTGTGGSNYGYAF. The V gene is TRBV11-2, the J gene TRBJ1-2; the match to TRBD1 covers 11 bases. Germline V gene sequence: CDR1 SGHAT, CDR2 FQNNGV. The length of the CDR3 is 18 residues.

This clonotype came up a few times. This chain joins TRBV6-2 or TRBV6-3 and TRBJ1-5; D is unresolved. Per germline, CDR1 MNHEY and CDR2 SVGEGT. V lost 5 bases, J lost 7 bases, and 24 bases lay in between. This CDR3 has 17 amino acids. The CDR3 region is CASSEETRPGLGQPQHF. DNA of the CDR3: TGTGCCAGCAGTGAAGAGACCCGCCCGGGGTTGGGGCAGCCCCAGCATTTT.

CDR3 nucleotides: TGTGCCAGCAGTTTCCTCGGACTAGCGGGATCCTACAATGAGCAGTTCTTC. It codes for CASSFLGLAGSYNEQFF. V is TRBV27 and J is TRBJ2-1, with 12 positions matching TRBD2. CDR1 is MNHEY, CDR2 SMNVEV, per germline (reference sequence). The CDR3 runs 17 residues. Trimming took 3 bases from V and 1 from J; bases not matched to a gene: 4.

There are a few counts of this clonotype. For the CDR3, the DNA is TGTGCCAGTAGTATGGTGACTAGCGGGAGGGACCAAGAGACCCAGTACTTC. Translation gives CASSMVTSGRDQETQYF. V gene TRBV19 combines with J gene TRBJ2-5; TRBD2 matches at 14 bases. CDR1 is LNHDA and CDR2 is SQIVND in the germline V gene (reference sequence). CDR3 length: 17 residues. After removal of 3 bases from V and 0 bases from J, the junction contained 3 bases not matched to a gene.

This clonotype appeared many times. This rearrangement joins TRBV10-3 to TRBJ2-7; D perhaps matches TRBD1 (6 bases). The germline V and J ends were trimmed by 5 bases and 7 bases, with 15 bases remaining between them. The CDR3 sequence is 13 residues long. Germline lookup yields CDR1 ENHRY and CDR2 SYGVKD. The CDR3 loop is CAISRQDAREQYF. The CDR3 region has the DNA TGTGCCATCAGTCGACAGGACGCCCGGGAGCAGTACTTC.

The gene calls are TRBV19 and TRBJ2-7; D gene ambiguous. Germline loops: CDR1 LNHDA, CDR2 SQIVND (reference sequence). The CDR3 sequence is 13 residues long. Trimming stripped 6 bases from V and 5 bases from J, with 14 bases between. The CDR3 is CASRPPGVDEQYF. In nucleotides, the CDR3 is TGTGCCAGTAGGCCCCCAGGTGTAGACGAGCAGTACTTC.

This clonotype was picked up many times. V gene TRBV7-6 combines with J gene TRBJ1-2; 7 positions match TRBD1. The CDR3 loop spans 13 amino acids. Germline V CDR1 and CDR2: SGHVS, FNYEAQ. Trimming took 1 base from V and 7 from J; bases not matched to a gene: 3. The CDR3 DNA reads TGTGCCAGCAGCTTAGTAACAGGGGCTGGCTACACCTTC. Translation gives CASSLVTGAGYTF.

The chain has TRBV18 and TRBJ1-3; D is undetermined. The CDR3 contains 16 residues. CDR1 is KGHSH, CDR2 LQKENI, per germline. Trimming shortened V by 3 bases and J by 3 bases, and 15 bases separated the two germline ends. The DNA of the CDR3 is TGTGCCAGCTCACCTAACCAAGTATCGAGTGGAAACACCATATATTTT. It encodes CASSPNQVSSGNTIYF.

The sample holds many counts of this clonotype. The V gene is TRBV2, the J gene TRBJ2-1, with 10 positions matching TRBD2. There are 15 residues in the CDR3. The trim removed 6 bases at V and 7 bases at J, leaving 9 bases unmatched. Germline CDR1 is SNHLY and CDR2 is FYNNEI. CDR3 amino acids: CASRPLAGAWNEQFF. CDR3 bases: TGTGCCAGCAGACCCCTAGCGGGAGCATGGAATGAGCAGTTCTTC.

This clonotype was seen a handful of times. The V gene is TRBV30, the J gene TRBJ1-2, with D unresolved. This CDR3 is 13 amino acids long. The V end was cut by 8 bases, the J end by 1 base, with 14 bases between. Germline lookup yields CDR1 GTSNPN and CDR2 SVGIG (reference sequence). CDR3 protein: CARWSMDNYGYTF. CDR3 in DNA: TGTGCCCGGTGGAGTATGGATAACTATGGCTACACCTTC.

The genes are TRBV29-1 and TRBJ1-2, with D perhaps TRBD1 (5 bases). Per the germline V gene, CDR1 is SQVTM and CDR2 is ANQGSEA. V gave up 7 bases and J gave up 2 bases, with 17 bases separating them. The CDR3 length is 14 residues. For the CDR3, the DNA is TGCAGCGGAATAGGGGTAGACAGAAACTATGGCTACACCTTC. It codes for CSGIGVDRNYGYTF.

This clonotype was recorded at least ten times. The J gene is TRBJ2-2, the V gene TRBV6-5; D may be TRBD2 (6 bases). Between the trimmed V and J ends, which lost 4 bases and 7 bases, there was a span of 13 bases. This CDR3 has 14 amino acids. In germline, CDR1 is MNHEY, CDR2 SVGAGI. The CDR3 loop reads CASSLAGWVGELFF. The CDR3 DNA reads TGTGCCAGCAGTTTGGCGGGGTGGGTCGGGGAGCTGTTTTTT.

This clonotype was observed many times. This chain joins TRBV7-8 and TRBJ2-7; 7 bases line up with TRBD2. The CDR3 is 17 residues long. V shed 5 bases and J 7 bases; nucleotides not matched to a gene: 20. The germline gives CDR1 SGHVS, CDR2 FQNEAQ. The CDR3 coding sequence is TGTGCCAGCAGCCTTTCCTCTTCTAGCGGAGAGACGAGGGAGCAGTACTTC. Amino acids: CASSLSSSSGETREQYF.

The sample holds many counts of this clonotype. The chain has TRBV12-3 or TRBV12-4 and TRBJ1-2; TRBD1 is a possible D gene (5 bases). V shed 2 bases and J shed 8 bases, with 15 bases lying between them. CDR3 size: 14 residues. The CDR3 DNA sequence: TGTGCCAGCAGTTTATCAGGGAGCGGCCACGGCTACACCTTC. Translation gives CASSLSGSGHGYTF.

This clonotype was found many times. The chain combines TRBV5-1 with TRBJ1-5; D is unresolved. V was shortened by 0 bases and J by 0 bases, with 7 bases between the two germline ends. Per the germline V gene, CDR1 is SGHRS and CDR2 is YFSETQ. There are 15 residues in the CDR3. The CDR3 DNA reads TGCGCCAGCAGCTTGGAGCCTTATAGCAATCAGCCCCAGCATTTT. Its protein product is CASSLEPYSNQPQHF.